This T cell receptor beta chain was retrieved from a study of CD4+ T cells in melanoma. This CDR3 has 11 amino acids. Trimming stripped 6 bases from V and 8 bases from J, with 10 bases between. CDR1 and CDR2 (germline): MNHEY, SVGAGI. Profiling relied on immunoSEQ multiplex PCR, and the TCRdb table lists in-frame clones only, not all of them. The sample has 140,000 or so clones, about 93% seen once. The chain carries TRBV6-5 and TRBJ2-5; D ambiguous. The TCR originated in a human donor with melanoma. The CDR3 DNA sequence: TGTGCCAGCAGGCTCCGAACCACCCAGTACTTC. It codes for CASRLRTTQYF.